This T cell receptor (beta chain) was captured by sequencing in a study of CD8 T cells in ankylosing spondylitis. Study-wide findings and caveats: Within ankylosing spondylitis blood, a TCR beta motif made up of eight or nine highly homologous variants appeared to be characteristic.

This clonotype was picked up a small number of times. Its antigen is undetermined. TCRdb passed the 5' RACE reads through MiXCR, listing each CDR3 protein once. The sample lists 30,000 to 35,000 distinct CDR3 sequences, approximately 28% seen once, with roughly 42% in the top ten. CDR3 length: 14 amino acids. V lost 5 bases, J lost 9 bases, and 13 bases stayed unmatched. In germline, CDR1 is MNHEY, CDR2 SMNVEV (reference sequence). The sequence derives from a male donor with ankylosing spondylitis. The J gene is TRBJ2-7, the V gene TRBV27; 7 bases are a match to TRBD1. The sample taken for sequencing was synovial fluid, either unsorted or a sorted T cell fraction (not recorded which). The CDR3 protein is CASSVGRGYNVQYF. As DNA, the CDR3 is TGTGCCAGCAGTGTAGGCAGGGGGTATAACGTGCAGTACTTC.